These T cell receptor beta chains were read from a single sample in a study of blood T cell repertoires in COVID-19. The method was immunoSEQ multiplex PCR; TCRdb's version includes in-frame clones alone and lacks a portion of them. The sample includes about 120,000 clones, 84% of them seen just once. Source material: PBMCs or T cells enriched from blood (not recorded which). These receptors were obtained from a woman aged 25 to 39 who had recovered from COVID-19. The CDR3 runs from the conserved cysteine through the conserved F or W. The order of the fields is V gene, J gene, CDR3 length, clone size, D gene, CDR3 DNA, CDR3 protein. D genes are given only for firm matches. Only part of the rows carry a size: once, few, many, or a class if the clone is expanded.

V: TRBV11-3
J: TRBJ2-2
length: 14
size: .
D: TRBD2
DNA: TGTGCCAGCAGCCCCCGGACTAGCGTCGGGGAGCTGTTTTTT
CDR3: CASSPRTSVGELFF

V: TRBV15
J: TRBJ2-5
length: 16
size: .
D: TRBD1
DNA: TGTGCCACCAGCACTATAATAACAGGGGGCATCGAGACCCAGTACTTC
CDR3: CATSTIITGGIETQYF

V: TRBV28
J: TRBJ2-1
length: 15
size: .
D: TRBD2
DNA: TGTGCCAGCAGTACCCCTAGCGGGGTGCACTATGAGCAGTTCTTC
CDR3: CASSTPSGVHYEQFF

V: TRBV18
J: TRBJ2-2
length: 13
size: .
D: .
DNA: TGTGCCAGCTCACTCGTGAACACCGGGGAGCTGTTTTTT
CDR3: CASSLVNTGELFF

V: TRBV6-2/TRBV6-3
J: TRBJ2-1
length: 18
size: .
D: TRBD2
DNA: TGTGCCAGCAGTTACACGTTACTCAAGGGTAGCGGGAGCAATGAGCAGTTCTTC
CDR3: CASSYTLLKGSGSNEQFF

V: TRBV18
J: TRBJ2-1
length: 17
size: .
D: TRBD1
DNA: TGTGCCAGCTCACGCGCCGGGACAGGGGTGGAGTGGTATGAGCAGTTCTTC
CDR3: CASSRAGTGVEWYEQFF

V: TRBV10-3
J: TRBJ1-4
length: 13
size: .
D: .
DNA: TGTGCCATCGGGGGGGTTAATAATGAAAAACTGTTTTTT
CDR3: CAIGGVNNEKLFF

V: TRBV4-2
J: TRBJ2-7
length: 17
size: .
D: TRBD1
DNA: TGTGCCAGCAGCCAGGGCCCGGGACAGGGAAGGGAATGCGAGCAGTACTTC
CDR3: CASSQGPGQGRECEQYF

V: TRBV7-9
J: TRBJ2-2
length: 17
size: once
D: .
DNA: TGTGCCAGCAGCTTAGTTGGGAGGCGTACCCTCACCGGGGAGCTGTTTTTT
CDR3: CASSLVGRRTLTGELFF

V: TRBV19
J: TRBJ1-4
length: 13
size: .
D: .
DNA: TGTGCCAGTACCGGACATCCTAATGAAAAACTGTTTTTT
CDR3: CASTGHPNEKLFF

V: TRBV24-1
J: TRBJ1-1
length: 13
size: .
D: .
DNA: TGTGCCACCAGGAGGTCGGTGAACACTGAAGCTTTCTTT
CDR3: CATRRSVNTEAFF

V: TRBV9
J: TRBJ1-6
length: 14
size: .
D: TRBD1
DNA: TGTGCCAGCAGCGTGGGGGACAGGTATTCACCCCTCCACTTT
CDR3: CASSVGDRYSPLHF

V: TRBV18
J: TRBJ1-1
length: 12
size: .
D: .
DNA: TGTGCCAGCTCAATGAGTCACACTGAAGCTTTCTTT
CDR3: CASSMSHTEAFF